The rows below give T cell receptor beta chains drawn from one sample of a study of OX40 agonist ivuxolimab in advanced cancers. Measured with immunoSEQ multiplex PCR; TCRdb has only the in-frame clones, and not every one. Counted here are about 75,000 clones, roughly 86% occurring once; the ten biggest clones make up nearly 8%. The specimen comprised CD4+ or CD8+ T cells sorted from blood, sampled in a trial of the OX40 agonist ivuxolimab. Receptors were obtained from an adult with an advanced solid tumor such as melanoma, head and neck, liver or kidney cancer. Each CDR3 is given with its conserved first and last residue. A D gene is named only where the DNA matches it firmly. Clone size, where shown, is once, few, many, or a class for clones that have expanded.

j_call,d_call,v_call,clone_size,cdr3_aa,cdr3_nt
TRBJ2-5,TRBD1,TRBV7-2,.,CASSLRDRQETQYF,TGTGCCAGCAGCCTCCGGGACAGACAAGAGACCCAGTACTTC
TRBJ2-7,.,TRBV13,.,CASSSPHRSYEQYF,TGTGCCAGCAGCTCCCCCCACCGCTCCTACGAGCAGTACTTC
TRBJ2-7,.,TRBV6-5,.,CASSYSGRGNEQYF,TGTGCCAGCAGTTACTCTGGCCGGGGGAACGAGCAGTACTTC
TRBJ2-5,TRBD2,TRBV18,.,CASSPLAGGSETQYF,TGTGCCAGCTCACCACTAGCGGGGGGGTCGGAGACCCAGTACTTC
TRBJ2-1,.,TRBV30,.,CAWGRTGPTYNEQFF,TGTGCCTGGGGGAGGACAGGTCCTACCTACAATGAGCAGTTCTTC
TRBJ2-7,TRBD2,TRBV19,.,CASSPRTSGAYYEQYF,TGTGCCAGTAGTCCACGGACTAGCGGGGCCTACTACGAGCAGTACTTC
TRBJ2-2,TRBD2,TRBV2,.,CASSQGLANTGELFF,TGTGCCAGCAGCCAGGGACTAGCGAACACCGGGGAGCTGTTTTTT
TRBJ1-5,.,TRBV19,few,CASSIGPHQPQHF,TGTGCCAGTAGTATCGGCCCCCATCAGCCCCAGCATTTT
TRBJ1-1,.,TRBV4-3,.,CASSRGQMNTEAFF,TGCGCCAGCAGCCGAGGACAAATGAACACTGAAGCTTTCTTT
TRBJ1-2,.,TRBV28,.,CASSLPGAQGGYTF,TGTGCCAGCAGTTTACCAGGGGCTCAGGGTGGCTACACCTTC
TRBJ2-7,.,TRBV30,once,CACTGEYEQYF,TGTGCCTGTACGGGGGAGTACGAGCAGTACTTC
TRBJ1-6,TRBD1,TRBV7-2,.,CASNPNRDRLNSPLHF,TGTGCCAGCAACCCTAATCGGGACAGGCTCAATTCACCCCTCCACTTT